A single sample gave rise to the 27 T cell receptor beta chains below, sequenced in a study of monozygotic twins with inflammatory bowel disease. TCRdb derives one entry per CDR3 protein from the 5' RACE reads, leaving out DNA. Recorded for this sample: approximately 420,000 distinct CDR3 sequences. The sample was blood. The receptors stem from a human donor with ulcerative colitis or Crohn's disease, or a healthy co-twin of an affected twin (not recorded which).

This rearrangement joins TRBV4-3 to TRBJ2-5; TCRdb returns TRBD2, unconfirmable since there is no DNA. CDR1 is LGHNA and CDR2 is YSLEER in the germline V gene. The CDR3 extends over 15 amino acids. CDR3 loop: CASSQAHTGVETQYF.

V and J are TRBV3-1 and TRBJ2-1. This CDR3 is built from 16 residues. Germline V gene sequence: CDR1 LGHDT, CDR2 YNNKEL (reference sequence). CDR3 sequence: CASSQVTRSADNEQFF.

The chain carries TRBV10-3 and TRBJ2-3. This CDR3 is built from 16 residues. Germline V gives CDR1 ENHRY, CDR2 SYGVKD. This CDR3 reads CAISGEDGLITDTQYF.

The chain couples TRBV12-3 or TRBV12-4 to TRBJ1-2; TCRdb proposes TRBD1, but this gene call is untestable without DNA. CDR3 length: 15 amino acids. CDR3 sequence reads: CASREILGHTYGYTF.

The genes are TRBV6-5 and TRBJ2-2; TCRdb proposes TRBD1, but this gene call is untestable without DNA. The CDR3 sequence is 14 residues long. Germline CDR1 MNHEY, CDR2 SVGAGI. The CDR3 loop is CASSYGGRTGELFF.

The CDR3 region is CSASGTYSNQPQHF. This chain connects TRBV20-1 to TRBJ1-5; TCRdb selects TRBD1, and the lack of DNA leaves this call unchecked. The CDR3 runs 14 residues. Germline values: CDR1 DFQATT, CDR2 SNEGSKA (reference sequence).

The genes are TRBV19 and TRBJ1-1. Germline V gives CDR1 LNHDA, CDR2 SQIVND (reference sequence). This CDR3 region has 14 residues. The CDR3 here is CASRPDGLRTEAFF.

This CDR3 is CASSGGGSQETQYF. V gene TRBV5-1 combines with J gene TRBJ2-5; TCRdb proposes TRBD2, but this gene call is untestable without DNA. The CDR3 is 14 amino acids. CDR1 and CDR2 from the germline V gene are SGHRS and YFSETQ.

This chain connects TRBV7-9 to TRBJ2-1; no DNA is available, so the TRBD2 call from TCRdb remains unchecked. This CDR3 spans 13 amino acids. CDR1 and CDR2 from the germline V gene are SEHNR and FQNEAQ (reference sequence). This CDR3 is CASSSGLPNEQFF.

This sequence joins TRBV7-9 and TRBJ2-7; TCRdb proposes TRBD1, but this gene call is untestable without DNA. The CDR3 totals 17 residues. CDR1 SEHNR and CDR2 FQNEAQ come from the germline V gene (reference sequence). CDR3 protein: CASSLHRQGWGSYEQYF.

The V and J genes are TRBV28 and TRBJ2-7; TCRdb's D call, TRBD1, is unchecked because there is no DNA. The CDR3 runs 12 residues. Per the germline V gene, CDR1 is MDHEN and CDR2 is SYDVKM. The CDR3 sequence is CASSFRRARQYF. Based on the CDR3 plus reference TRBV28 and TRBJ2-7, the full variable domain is DVKVTQSSRYLVKRTGEKVFLECVQDMDHENMFWYRQDPGLGLRLIYFSYDVKMKEKGDIPEGYSVSREKKERFSLILESASTNQTSMYLCASSFRRARQYFGPGTRLTVT.

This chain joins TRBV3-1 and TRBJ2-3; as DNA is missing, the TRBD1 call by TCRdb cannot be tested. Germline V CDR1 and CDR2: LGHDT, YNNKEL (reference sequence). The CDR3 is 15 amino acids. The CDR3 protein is CASSRRRAGGDTQYF.

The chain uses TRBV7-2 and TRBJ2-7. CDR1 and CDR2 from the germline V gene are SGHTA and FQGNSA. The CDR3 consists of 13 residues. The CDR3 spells CASSLGRIYEQYF.

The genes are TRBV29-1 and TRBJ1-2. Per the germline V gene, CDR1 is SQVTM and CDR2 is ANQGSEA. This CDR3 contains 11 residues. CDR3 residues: CSAWAIYGYTF.

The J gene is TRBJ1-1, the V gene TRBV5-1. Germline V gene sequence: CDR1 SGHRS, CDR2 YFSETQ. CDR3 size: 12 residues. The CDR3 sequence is CASSLNQDEAFF.

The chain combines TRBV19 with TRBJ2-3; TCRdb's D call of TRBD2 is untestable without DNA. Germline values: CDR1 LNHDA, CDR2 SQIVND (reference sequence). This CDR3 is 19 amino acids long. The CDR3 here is CASSTPGLAGGEGTDTQYF. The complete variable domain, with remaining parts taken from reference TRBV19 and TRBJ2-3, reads DGGITQSPKYLFRKEGQNVTLSCEQNLNHDAMYWYRQDPGQGLRLIYYSQIVNDFQKGDIAEGYSVSREKKESFPLTVTSAQKNPTAFYLCASSTPGLAGGEGTDTQYFGPGTRLTVL.

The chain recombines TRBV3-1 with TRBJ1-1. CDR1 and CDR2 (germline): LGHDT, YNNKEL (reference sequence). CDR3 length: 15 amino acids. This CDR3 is CASSPGVASGTEAFF.

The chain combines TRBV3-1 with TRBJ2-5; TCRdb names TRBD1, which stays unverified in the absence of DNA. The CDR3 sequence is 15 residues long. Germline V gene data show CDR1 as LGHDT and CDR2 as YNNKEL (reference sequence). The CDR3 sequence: CASSHGEGRVETQYF.

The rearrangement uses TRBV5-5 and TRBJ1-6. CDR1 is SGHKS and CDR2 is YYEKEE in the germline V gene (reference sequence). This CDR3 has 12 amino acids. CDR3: CASYQSDQHLHF.

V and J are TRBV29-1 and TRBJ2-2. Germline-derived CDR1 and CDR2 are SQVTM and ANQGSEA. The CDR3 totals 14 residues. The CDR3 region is CSVREGYVAGELFF.

This CDR3 reads CASSYGAGRNEQFF. This chain connects TRBV5-1 to TRBJ2-1; TCRdb names TRBD1, which stays unverified in the absence of DNA. Germline V gives CDR1 SGHRS, CDR2 YFSETQ. The CDR3 length is 14 residues.

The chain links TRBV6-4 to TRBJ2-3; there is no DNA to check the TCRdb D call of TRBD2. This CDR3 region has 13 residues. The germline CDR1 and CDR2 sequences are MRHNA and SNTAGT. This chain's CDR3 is CASGAGHTDTQYF.

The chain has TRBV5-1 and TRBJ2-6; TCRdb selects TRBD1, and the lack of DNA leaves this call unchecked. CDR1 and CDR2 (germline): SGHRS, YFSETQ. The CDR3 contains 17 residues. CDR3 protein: CASSLHRVRSGANVLTF.

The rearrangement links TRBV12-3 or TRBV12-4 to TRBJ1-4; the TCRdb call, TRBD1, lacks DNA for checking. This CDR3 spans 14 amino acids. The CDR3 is CASSSGTENEKLFF.

CDR3 sequence: CASSRSWGSDYTF. V gene TRBV6-5 combines with J gene TRBJ1-2; TCRdb picks TRBD1, but there is no DNA to check that call. The CDR3 loop spans 13 amino acids. The germline V gene encodes CDR1 MNHEY and CDR2 SVGAGI.

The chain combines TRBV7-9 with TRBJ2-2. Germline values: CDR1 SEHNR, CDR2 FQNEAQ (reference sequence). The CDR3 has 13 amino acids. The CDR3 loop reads CASSTRDTGKLFF. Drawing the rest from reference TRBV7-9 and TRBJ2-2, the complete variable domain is DTGVSQNPRHKITKRGQNVTFRCDPISEHNRLYWYRQTLGQGPEFLTYFQNEAQLEKSRLLSDRFSAERPKGSFSTLEIQRTEQGDSAMYLCASSTRDTGKLFFGEGSRLTVL.

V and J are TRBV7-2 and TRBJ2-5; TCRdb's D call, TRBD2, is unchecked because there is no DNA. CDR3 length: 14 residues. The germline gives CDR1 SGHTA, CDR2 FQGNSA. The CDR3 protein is CASFTSGSGETQYF.